The next 22 T cell receptor beta chains were all read from a single sample in a study of identical twins. TCRdb re-analysed the 5' RACE reads in MiXCR, keeping a single row per CDR3 protein. The sample consists of approximately 300,000 distinct CDR3 sequences, around 9.7% of them appearing once. The sample was also linked to a second study, of yellow fever vaccine responses in identical twins.

The sequenced sample consisted of CD8+ T cells sorted from blood. These receptors all come from a woman aged 18-29 years in good health.

The chain has TRBV25-1 and TRBJ2-5; the match to TRBD2 covers 12 bases. This CDR3 comprises 14 residues. Germline V gene sequence: CDR1 MGHDK, CDR2 SYGVNS. Unmatched junction bases numbered 6, after V lost 6 bases and J lost 7 bases. In DNA form, the CDR3 reads TGTGCCAGCAGCGGACTAGCGGGAATCGGGACCCAGTACTTC. Its protein is CASSGLAGIGTQYF.

The rearrangement links TRBV5-6 to TRBJ1-1, with a tentative D call TRBD1 (6 bases). Germline CDR1 and CDR2: SGHDT and YYEEEE. The V gene lost 3 bases and the J gene lost 8 bases, with 11 bases spanning the gap. CDR3 length: 12 residues. In nucleotides, the CDR3 is TGTGCCAGCAGCTCCAGGGGTATCGAAGCTTTCTTT. Amino acids: CASSSRGIEAFF.

The sample holds many counts of this clonotype. V is TRBV7-9 and J is TRBJ2-7; D remains unclear. CDR1 is SEHNR, CDR2 FQNEAQ, per germline (reference sequence). CDR3 length equals 13 residues. The ends were cut back, 1 base at V and 4 bases at J, with 8 bases in the middle. CDR3 amino acids: CASSLENEYEQYF. The CDR3 DNA sequence: TGTGCCAGCAGCTTAGAAAACGAATACGAGCAGTACTTC.

In its sample, this clonotype was seen a few times. The J gene is TRBJ1-2, the V gene TRBV6-5; D is unresolved. CDR3 length: 11 amino acids. Germline CDR1 is MNHEY and CDR2 is SVGAGI. V was clipped by 6 bases and J by 6 bases, with 8 bases between them. The DNA for the CDR3 is TGTGCCAGCAGGACCCCCAATGGCTACACCTTC. Translating gives CASRTPNGYTF.

A word on this clonotype: A junction end diverges from the germline sequence, so it may reflect a read error. The V gene is TRBV19, the J gene TRBJ1-1, with 9 positions matching TRBD1. CDR1 LNHDA and CDR2 SQIVND come from the germline V gene (reference sequence). CDR3 length: 13 amino acids. The DNA of the CDR3 is TGTCCCAGTAGCACTGCACAGGGGGCAGAAGCTTTCTTT. Encoded protein: CPSSTAQGAEAFF.

The CDR3 reads CASSPRTSGSSYNEQFF. CDR3 DNA sequence: TGTGCCAGCAGTCCGAGGACTAGCGGGAGCTCCTACAATGAGCAGTTCTTC. The genes are TRBV27 and TRBJ2-1; TRBD2 agrees at 13 bases. Germline V CDR1 and CDR2: MNHEY, SMNVEV (reference sequence). The CDR3 covers 17 residues. Losses at the gene ends were 5 bases for V and 0 bases for J; bases not matched to a gene: 4.

This clonotype appeared many times. The gene calls are TRBV12-3 or TRBV12-4 and TRBJ2-1, with TRBD2 matching 10 bases. This CDR3 contains 16 residues. Trimming took 5 bases from V and 9 from J; bases not matched to a gene: 13. CDR3 nucleotide sequence: TGTGCCAGCAGTCTACTCGGCCTAGCGGGAGACGCTGAGCAGTTCTTC. The encoded protein is CASSLLGLAGDAEQFF.

The chain has TRBV27 and TRBJ2-7; D possibly corresponds to TRBD1 (6 bases). Germline CDR1 MNHEY, CDR2 SMNVEV (reference sequence). Trimming left V 0 bases short and J 1 base short, with 10 bases between. CDR3 size: 15 residues. This chain's CDR3 is CASSLSLGQSYEQYF. The CDR3 DNA reads TGTGCCAGCAGTTTATCGCTCGGACAGTCCTACGAGCAGTACTTC.

The rearrangement uses TRBV27 and TRBJ1-5; D is unresolved. With 2 bases removed from V and 0 bases from J, the gap between germline ends came to 14 bases. This CDR3 comprises 17 residues. The germline V gene encodes CDR1 MNHEY and CDR2 SMNVEV (reference sequence). For the CDR3, the DNA is TGTGCCAGCAGTTTACTAGCCAGTCTTGATAGCAATCAGCCCCAGCATTTT. This translates into CASSLLASLDSNQPQHF.

This clonotype has just a few counts. The genes are TRBV25-1 and TRBJ2-1; 10 positions match TRBD2. V lost 1 base to trimming and J lost 2 bases; unmatched junction nucleotides: 8. The CDR3 runs to 18 residues. The V gene's germline CDR1 is MGHDK and CDR2 SYGVNS. CDR3 residues: CASSESWGSGRTYNEQFF. CDR3 DNA sequence: TGTGCCAGCAGTGAATCGTGGGGTAGCGGGAGGACCTACAATGAGCAGTTCTTC.

This clonotype was counted between two and nine times. The J gene is TRBJ1-2, the V gene TRBV6-4, with D possibly being TRBD1 (6 bases). The germline gives CDR1 MRHNA, CDR2 SNTAGT. V was clipped by 2 bases and J by 6 bases, with 16 bases between them. The CDR3 runs to 15 residues. The CDR3 nucleotides read TGTGCCAGCAGTGACAAAACTTCAGGGGAGGATGGCTACACCTTC. This encodes CASSDKTSGEDGYTF.

This clonotype has ten or more counts. The V gene is TRBV29-1, the J gene TRBJ2-1, with 9 bases identical to TRBD2. Germline V CDR1 and CDR2: SQVTM, ANQGSEA. The ends lost 3 bases at V and 4 bases at J; junction bases unmatched: 4. The CDR3 is made up of 14 amino acids. The CDR3 is CSVDSGSPYNEQFF. In DNA, the CDR3 is TGCAGCGTTGATAGCGGGAGTCCTTACAATGAGCAGTTCTTC.

The rearrangement joins TRBV27 to TRBJ2-1; D might be TRBD1 (6 bases). V shed 2 bases and J shed 4 bases, with 15 bases lying between them. The CDR3 spans 16 residues. Germline-derived CDR1 and CDR2 are MNHEY and SMNVEV (reference sequence). In nucleotides, the CDR3 is TGTGCCAGCAGTTTAGGGACACCAATACCATACAATGAGCAGTTCTTC. Translation: CASSLGTPIPYNEQFF.

In its sample, this clonotype was seen many times. V and J are TRBV12-3 or TRBV12-4 and TRBJ2-1, with D unclear. The ends were cut back, 2 bases at V and 5 bases at J, with 10 bases in the middle. The CDR3 is made up of 14 amino acids. Here the CDR3 reads CASSLTLTNNEQFF. The CDR3 nucleotides read TGTGCCAGCAGTTTAACCCTAACCAACAATGAGCAGTTCTTC.

The CDR3 region is CASNLVRTSYEQYF. The CDR3 DNA follows: TGTGCCAGCAACCTGGTCAGAACCTCCTACGAGCAGTACTTC. The chain carries TRBV7-9 and TRBJ2-7; D uncertain. This CDR3 is 14 amino acids long. CDR1 and CDR2 from the germline V gene are SEHNR and FQNEAQ (reference sequence). Trimming took off 7 bases at V and 0 bases at J, with 13 bases between the two ends.

This clonotype has a count of ten or more. The rearrangement links TRBV4-3 to TRBJ2-7; 7 bases line up with TRBD1. This CDR3 has 17 residues. With V trimmed by 3 bases and J by 1 base, 12 bases remained unmatched. Per the germline V gene, CDR1 is LGHNA and CDR2 is YSLEER. CDR3 protein: CASSQELPGTASYEQYF. In DNA form, the CDR3 reads TGCGCCAGCAGCCAGGAACTCCCCGGGACAGCTTCCTACGAGCAGTACTTC.

Only a few counts were recorded for this clonotype. The rearrangement links TRBV7-9 to TRBJ2-5, with 7 bases lining up with TRBD1. This CDR3 contains 15 residues. The J segment lost 1 base and the V segment lost 4 bases, leaving 6 bases of the junction unmatched. Per the germline V gene, CDR1 is SEHNR and CDR2 is FQNEAQ (reference sequence). DNA of the CDR3: TGTGCCAGCAGCTCACTCCGGGACAGCCAAGAGACCCAGTACTTC. Encoded protein: CASSSLRDSQETQYF.

This clonotype has just a few counts. The chain employs TRBV7-2 and TRBJ2-1; 7 nucleotides align to TRBD2. This CDR3 comprises 15 residues. V gave up 5 bases and J gave up 3 bases; unmatched junction bases: 7. The germline V gene has CDR1 SGHTA and CDR2 FQGNSA. The chain's CDR3 is CASSLLAGYYNEQFF. CDR3 nucleotide sequence: TGTGCCAGCAGCCTTTTAGCGGGTTACTACAATGAGCAGTTCTTC.

As DNA, the CDR3 is TGCGCCAGCAGCTTGGGTGGCGGAGGTCACTCCTACGAGCAGTACTTC. It specifies CASSLGGGGHSYEQYF. The rearrangement uses TRBV5-1 and TRBJ2-7; possibly TRBD2 for D (5 bases). Germline CDR1 reads SGHRS; CDR2 reads YFSETQ. Trimming cost V 0 bases and J 0 bases, with 13 bases left between them. This CDR3 spans 16 amino acids.

The chain links TRBV3-1 to TRBJ2-2; possible D gene TRBD1, 6 bases. The CDR3 loop spans 22 amino acids. The V end lost 2 bases, the J end lost 1 base, and 29 bases lay between the germline ends. Looked up from germline, CDR1 is LGHDT and CDR2 is YNNKEL (reference sequence). The CDR3 nucleotides are TGTGCCAGCAGCCAATTATTTGGGCTGACAGCAGGGGTACGGTTGAACACCGGGGAGCTGTTTTTT. Protein product: CASSQLFGLTAGVRLNTGELFF.

CDR3 DNA: TGCGCCAGCAGCCAAGATGATTACGATGGCTACACCTTC. Translating gives CASSQDDYDGYTF. The chain recombines TRBV4-3 with TRBJ1-2; D remains ambiguous. Trimming left V 0 bases short and J 6 bases short, with 8 bases between. CDR1 is LGHNA and CDR2 is YSLEER in the germline V gene. This CDR3 is 13 amino acids long.

In its sample, this clonotype was seen many times. The gene calls are TRBV29-1 and TRBJ2-1, with 7 bases lining up with TRBD1. The germline V gene encodes CDR1 SQVTM and CDR2 ANQGSEA. V shed 0 bases, J shed 4 bases, and the junction held 3 bases outside the gene matches. The CDR3 length is 14 residues. CDR3 in DNA: TGCAGCGTTGAAGACGACAGGGTTTACAATGAGCAGTTCTTC. This translates into CSVEDDRVYNEQFF.